This T cell receptor beta chain stems from a study of a mutant IDH1 vaccine in newly diagnosed glioma. Background on the study: Those enrolled had earlier been treated with radiotherapy, temozolomide, or both, mostly both. Findings and limits, study-wide: It was approximately 93% of patients that developed vaccine-induced immune responses.

Time point noted: baseline, week 1 (first vaccination visit). Documented treatment: pre-vaccination baseline after standard-of-care therapy. Each of the donors came in with new WHO grade 3 or 4 astrocytomas that were IDH1-mutant and ATRX-lost. CDR3 size: 13 residues. From germline, CDR1 is LGHNT and CDR2 FRNRAP. The V segment lost 6 bases and the J segment 4 bases; nucleotides outside the gene matches: 4. The repertoire was sequenced with immunoSEQ multiplex PCR; TCRdb's copy has only in-frame clones and lacks some. This sample carries approximately 52,000 clones, about 74% of them seen once, and the ten largest clones take over 1.5%. About this clone: Antigen unknown.

V is TRBV12-5 and J is TRBJ2-7; 9 bases are shared with TRBD2. This TCR was sampled from a woman between 35 and 50 years old with glioma. The sample was PBMCs, taken from a glioma patient treated with radiotherapy, temozolomide or both. The CDR3 loop reads CASGLAGSYEQYF. CDR3 DNA: TGTGCTAGTGGCCTAGCGGGGAGTTACGAGCAGTACTTC.